This paragraph reports one TCR beta chain. This CDR3 spans 15 amino acids. CDR1 and CDR2 from the germline V gene are SGHTA and FQGNSA. J was trimmed by 7 bases and V by 5 bases; bases with no gene match: 6. The sample belongs to a study of blood T cell repertoires in COVID-19. Study summary: The analysed material was cDNA or gDNA that came from T cells, B-cell-depleted T cells, or PBMCs.

In the source study's methods: It was from reference gene primer amplification that nucleated cell counts were estimated. The method was immunoSEQ multiplex PCR; TCRdb's version includes in-frame clones alone and lacks a portion of them. V and J calls and clone size are copied from that table; D and trimming were computed from the DNA. The sample records 150,000 to 200,000 clones, approximately 88% being singletons. This chain uses TRBV7-2 with TRBJ1-5; 12 positions match TRBD1. The receptor was isolated from a man aged 35-49 years with acute or convalescent COVID-19. The sample was peripheral blood. Here the CDR3 reads CASSTGTGGPQPQHF. CDR3 coding DNA: TGTGCCAGCAGCACCGGGACAGGGGGCCCGCAGCCCCAGCATTTT.